What follows describes a single TCR beta chain. The CDR3 has 15 amino acids. Trimming shortened V by 3 bases and J by 2 bases, and 14 bases separated the two germline ends. Germline loops: CDR1 WNHNN, CDR2 SYGVQD (reference sequence). The data stem from a study of control samples from healthy donors and cancer patients. Sequencing was performed with immunoSEQ multiplex PCR; in TCRdb, only in-frame clones are kept and a portion is missing. The table records more than 95,000 clones, around 87% of them present only once. The chain combines TRBV10-1 with TRBJ2-7, with D possibly called TRBD1 or TRBD2 (6 bases each). The origin of this receptor is a man aged 40-49 years in good health. Input material: blood. The CDR3: CASSDQGGITYEQYF. The CDR3 DNA follows: TGCGCCAGCAGTGATCAAGGGGGGATAACCTACGAGCAGTACTTC.